This entry concerns a single T cell receptor (beta chain). The germline V gene has CDR1 LGHDT and CDR2 YNNKEL (reference sequence). V shed 0 bases and J shed 4 bases, with 15 bases lying between them. The CDR3 sequence is 16 residues long. These data come from a study of T cell responses to AZD1222 COVID-19 vaccine. Repertoires were generated with immunoSEQ multiplex PCR, while TCRdb's copy carries only in-frame clones and drops some. The sample lists 150,000 to 200,000 clones, around 90% occurring once. Sequencing was performed on peripheral blood, taken 28 days after the second AZD1222 dose. The chain couples TRBV3-1 (or the pseudogene TRBV3-2) to TRBJ1-1; D possibly corresponds to TRBD1 (6 bases). The clonotype comes from an adult who received the AZD1222 COVID-19 vaccine. DNA of the CDR3: TGTGCCAGCAGCCAAGATATGGGAGGGGGAAGCACTGAAGCTTTCTTT. It translates to CASSQDMGGGSTEAFF.